Listed below are T cell receptor beta chains from one sample, sequenced in a study of T cell responses to AZD1222 COVID-19 vaccine. Clones were sequenced by immunoSEQ multiplex PCR, and TCRdb holds only the in-frame ones, with some missing. Of more than 70,000 clones in the sample, around nine tenths were seen once. The material was peripheral blood, obtained on day 0 of AZD1222 vaccination. The receptors derive from an adult in good health. Each CDR3 is given with its conserved first and last residue. Rows may omit the clone size; those that give it use once, few, many or a size class.

size | V | CDR3
. | TRBV2 | CAGSESGYQPQHF
. | TRBV2 | CASSDFRGRAGEQFF
many | TRBV7-8 | CASSSDRVDTEAFF
once | TRBV2 | CASSPRTGSSGNTIYF
. | TRBV5-1 | CASRSGGTGTNEKLFF
. | TRBV6-5 | CASNQLPGQGAFF
. | TRBV25-1 | CASSARGAGRNTEAFF
. | TRBV28 | CASSLPLRLAGGSEQFF
once | TRBV2 | CASSRPSYEQYF
once | TRBV28 | CASTTQGYTGELFF
. | TRBV2 | CASSPSLNTEAFF
. | TRBV21-1 | CASSIPETGTGEDQPQHF
. | TRBV9 | CASSVATGGSPQETQYF
. | TRBV9 | CASSVDISYEQYF
few | TRBV10-1 | CASRPGNSKAQFF
. | TRBV2 | CASSDLLAGFMYF
. | TRBV5-5 | CASRSVGTEAFF
. | TRBV3-1/TRBV3-2 | CASSQAPGFGSTEAFF
. | TRBV6-5 | CASYQGVGQPQHF
once | TRBV18 | CASSATGLATDTQYF
. | TRBV5-1 | CASSYGTGGAYGYTF
. | TRBV29-1 | CSVEDKGLNTGELFF
. | TRBV3-1/TRBV3-2 | CASSRLVSPLGNEQFF
once | TRBV5-4 | CASSKGTSGARSTDTQYF
. | TRBV29-1 | CSVEDYGTGYGYTF
. | TRBV4-1 | CASSQGDRSSTDTQYF
. | TRBV7-9 | CASSGDSNSPLHF
. | TRBV30 | CAWSPTGLNNEQFF
once | TRBV2 | CASRNLRTGNYGYTF